Described below is a single TCR beta chain sequence and its context. No antigen is known for it. The source of the sample is a study of T cell responses to AZD1222 COVID-19 vaccine. The protocol was immunoSEQ multiplex PCR, while the TCRdb copy is restricted to in-frame clones and leaves out a portion. The sample has roughly 120,000 clones, 80% to 90% seen once. V shed 3 bases and J 7 bases; nucleotides not matched to a gene: 9. This CDR3 is 16 amino acids long. Germline V gene data show CDR1 as LNHNV and CDR2 as YYDKDF (reference sequence). Study-wide results and caveats: Donors were largely white British and mainly female; clonal diversity was possibly underestimated. Variant regions that are unmutated are reportedly the target of nearly half of spike-specific TCRs.

The sample here was peripheral blood, taken on day 0 of AZD1222 vaccination. This clonotype originated in an adult in good health. This chain joins TRBV15 and TRBJ2-7, with 13 bases lining up with TRBD2. CDR3 nucleotides: TGTGCCACCAGCAGCGAGGGACTAGCGGGATTATCTGAGCAGTACTTC. Amino acids: CATSSEGLAGLSEQYF.